Presented here are 31 T cell receptor beta chains from one specimen sequenced in a study of blood T cells in healthy people across ages. A second PCR of roughly 7 to 11 cycles used a sample-barcoded 5' primer and a J-beta primer mix. In TCRdb, the 5' RACE reads were re-called with MiXCR into one record per CDR3 protein. The sample lists hundreds of thousands of distinct CDR3 sequences, approximately 50% occurring once. The sample taken for sequencing was blood. The receptors were gathered from a man in his sixties in good health.

Notes on this clonotype: An end of the junction differs from the germline gene, which may be a read error. The chain couples TRBV28 to TRBJ2-7, with D possibly TRBD1 on 6 matching bases. Matching the DNA end better, TRBJ2-5 makes the J call doubtful. This CDR3 has 14 residues. The germline gives CDR1 MDHEN, CDR2 SYDVKM. As DNA, the CDR3 is TGTGCCAGCGGTTTCGACCAGGGGCGAGAGACCCAGTACTTC. Amino acid sequence: CASGFDQGRETQYF.

This chain uses TRBV6-5 with TRBJ2-1; TRBD2 matches 10 bases. After removal of 5 bases from V and 7 bases from J, the junction contained 5 bases not matched to a gene. The CDR3 contains 14 residues. Germline V gene lookup returns CDR1 MNHEY and CDR2 SVGAGI. The CDR3 region is CASSRTSGFNEQFF. CDR3 DNA: TGTGCCAGCAGTAGGACTAGCGGCTTTAATGAGCAGTTCTTC.

This clonotype has only a few counts. The gene calls are TRBV5-1 and TRBJ2-1, with TRBD1 matching over 10 bases. CDR3 length equals 15 residues. Per germline, CDR1 SGHRS and CDR2 YFSETQ. Trimming at V came to 5 bases and at J to 4 bases, leaving 6 bases not matched to a gene. As DNA, the CDR3 is TGCGCCAGCAGGGGGGGGACAGGGGCGTACAATGAGCAGTTCTTC. The encoded protein is CASRGGTGAYNEQFF.

This chain links TRBV10-3 with TRBJ2-5; no firm D call. The better agreement between TRBJ2-7 and the DNA end casts doubt on the J call. Germline V gene data show CDR1 as ENHRY and CDR2 as SYGVKD. This CDR3 is 11 amino acids long. The DNA of the CDR3 is TGTGCCATCGGGTGGGAACGCGAGCAGTACTTC. Its translation is CAIGWEREQYF.

This clonotype turned up a few times. The chain is built from TRBV2 and TRBJ2-1; TRBD2 matches 10 bases. The CDR3 length is 15 residues. CDR1 SNHLY and CDR2 FYNNEI come from the germline V gene. Germline trimming cut 10 bases from V and 3 bases from J; bases unmatched to any gene: 9. CDR3 nucleotides: TGTGCCACACGAGCTGCTAGCGGGGGCTACAATGAGCAGTTCTTC. It encodes CATRAASGGYNEQFF.

The rearrangement joins TRBV5-4 to TRBJ2-1; the D is unclear. The V gene lost 2 bases and the J gene lost 1 base, with 7 bases spanning the gap. The CDR3 covers 14 residues. The V gene's germline CDR1 is SGHNT and CDR2 YYREEE (reference sequence). The CDR3 reads CASSFPQSYNEQFF. The CDR3 DNA is TGTGCCAGCAGCTTCCCACAATCCTACAATGAGCAGTTCTTC.

This chain connects TRBV9 to TRBJ2-7; D might be TRBD1 (6 bases). The CDR3 has 15 amino acids. The V gene lost 3 bases and the J gene lost 4 bases, with 17 bases spanning the gap. The germline gives CDR1 SGDLS, CDR2 YYNGEE. DNA of the CDR3: TGTGCCAGCAGCGGGGGGCAGGGTGGGTCTTACGAGCAGTACTTC. This translates into CASSGGQGGSYEQYF.

This clonotype showed up just a few times. CDR3 loop: CSAGPTGSYEQYF. The CDR3 nucleotides are TGCAGCGCCGGCCCGACAGGTTCCTACGAGCAGTACTTC. The rearrangement joins TRBV29-1 to TRBJ2-7; TRBD1 might be the D (6 bases). Germline-derived CDR1 and CDR2 are SQVTM and ANQGSEA. V lost 7 bases to trimming and J lost 1 base, with 14 bases between them. There are 13 residues in the CDR3.

The chain combines TRBV11-2 with TRBJ2-3; TRBD1 matches 8 bases. This CDR3 region has 15 residues. V lost 5 bases, J lost 2 bases, and 6 bases stayed unmatched. Germline V lookup: CDR1 SGHAT, CDR2 FQNNGV. This chain's CDR3 is CASSHGTGVTDTQYF. The CDR3 DNA sequence: TGTGCCAGCAGCCACGGGACAGGAGTCACAGATACGCAGTATTTT.

A few counts support this clonotype. The V gene is TRBV29-1, the J gene TRBJ2-3; tentatively, D is TRBD2 (5 bases). The CDR3 extends over 14 amino acids. Trimming shortened V by 1 base and J by 0 bases, and 8 bases separated the two germline ends. Per germline, CDR1 SQVTM and CDR2 ANQGSEA. The CDR3 nucleotides are TGCAGCGTTGAAGGGTCGGGAAGCACAGATACGCAGTATTTT. The encoded protein is CSVEGSGSTDTQYF.

The genes are TRBV5-6 and TRBJ1-2, with D unclear. The CDR3 runs 15 residues. CDR1 and CDR2 from the germline V gene are SGHDT and YYEEEE. V lost 0 bases to trimming and J lost 0 bases, with 9 bases between them. CDR3 bases: TGTGCCAGCAGCTTGGAGCTTTTAGCTAACTATGGCTACACCTTC. It yields the protein CASSLELLANYGYTF.

The chain uses TRBV5-5 and TRBJ2-5, with D perhaps matching TRBD2 (5 bases). Trimming cost V 0 bases and J 5 bases, with 14 bases left between them. Germline CDR1 SGHKS, CDR2 YYEKEE (reference sequence). CDR3 length: 15 amino acids. CDR3 sequence reads: CASSLDGGGWETQYF. CDR3 in DNA: TGTGCCAGCAGCTTGGACGGAGGTGGTTGGGAGACCCAGTACTTC.

V gene TRBV4-1 combines with J gene TRBJ2-5; 10 bases line up with TRBD2. This CDR3 is built from 16 residues. Germline V gene sequence: CDR1 MGHRA, CDR2 YSYEKL. V trimming: 1 base; J trimming: 5 bases; junction bases outside the gene matches: 7. CDR3 residues: CASSQADLAGVETQYF. The CDR3 DNA follows: TGCGCCAGCAGCCAAGCTGATCTAGCGGGGGTTGAGACCCAGTACTTC.

This sequence joins TRBV6-2 or TRBV6-3 and TRBJ2-7; possible D gene TRBD1, 6 bases. In germline, CDR1 is MNHEY, CDR2 SVGEGT. This CDR3 spans 14 amino acids. Deletions cut 6 bases from V and 0 bases from J, with 12 bases between. CDR3 bases: TGTGCCAGCAGGGGGCCAGGGGCCTCCTACGAGCAGTACTTC. Translating gives CASRGPGASYEQYF.

The V call is TRBV12-3 or TRBV12-4, the J call TRBJ2-3; 7 bases match TRBD2. There are 13 residues in the CDR3. The V and J ends lost 8 bases and 0 bases, in that order; junction bases with no gene match: 2. CDR3 nucleotides: TGTGCCAGCCGGCGGGGGAGCACAGATACGCAGTATTTT. Translation gives CASRRGSTDTQYF.

V and J are TRBV5-1 and TRBJ1-2; D might be TRBD1 (5 bases). CDR3 length: 13 amino acids. Germline values: CDR1 SGHRS, CDR2 YFSETQ. V lost 4 bases and J 8 bases, leaving 15 bases between the germline ends. CDR3 in DNA: TGCGCCAGCAGCGACCGGGACCGAGAGGGCTACACCTTC. It encodes CASSDRDREGYTF.

The chain is built from TRBV5-1 and TRBJ2-5; 7 nucleotides agree with TRBD2. CDR1 is SGHRS and CDR2 is YFSETQ in the germline V gene. Trimming at V came to 0 bases and at J to 0 bases, leaving 8 bases not matched to a gene. This CDR3 region has 17 residues. The CDR3 is CASSLVPTSEYQETQYF. In nucleotides, the CDR3 is TGCGCCAGCAGCTTGGTCCCTACTAGCGAGTACCAAGAGACCCAGTACTTC.

The CDR3, as DNA: TGCAGTGCTCGATTAACCGGGACAGGGTTTGTCGGCTACACCTTC. Translation gives CSARLTGTGFVGYTF. The chain has TRBV20-1 and TRBJ1-2; 9 nucleotides line up with TRBD1. This CDR3 contains 15 residues. The trim removed 5 bases at V and 8 bases at J, leaving 15 bases unmatched. Germline-derived CDR1 and CDR2 are DFQATT and SNEGSKA (reference sequence).

The genes are TRBV20-1 and TRBJ2-4, with 7 bases fitting TRBD1. The J call may not be correct, given that the DNA end is closer to TRBJ2-5. Per germline, CDR1 DFQATT and CDR2 SNEGSKA (reference sequence). The CDR3 extends over 14 amino acids. In DNA, the CDR3 is TGCAGTGCGCGGACAGGTTTTGATAAAGAGACCCAGTACTTC. Encoded protein: CSARTGFDKETQYF.

This clonotype was seen a handful of times. The rearrangement uses TRBV29-1 and TRBJ1-2; 8 bases fit TRBD1. With V trimmed by 4 bases and J by 8 bases, 6 bases remained unmatched. There are 12 residues in the CDR3. Germline lookup yields CDR1 SQVTM and CDR2 ANQGSEA. CDR3 sequence reads: CSVGGQGPGYTF. The CDR3 DNA sequence: TGCAGCGTTGGAGGACAGGGACCGGGCTACACCTTC.

The gene calls are TRBV7-9 and TRBJ2-1; 7 bases map to TRBD2. Germline values: CDR1 SEHNR, CDR2 FQNEAQ (reference sequence). The CDR3 spans 15 residues. The trim removed 3 bases at V and 5 bases at J, leaving 7 bases unmatched. CDR3 sequence: CASSFGGTLDNEQFF. CDR3 nucleotide sequence: TGTGCCAGCAGCTTCGGGGGGACGCTTGACAATGAGCAGTTCTTC. The entire variable domain, with the rest obtained from reference TRBV7-9 and TRBJ2-1, is as follows: DTGVSQNPRHKITKRGQNVTFRCDPISEHNRLYWYRQTLGQGPEFLTYFQNEAQLEKSRLLSDRFSAERPKGSFSTLEIQRTEQGDSAMYLCASSFGGTLDNEQFFGPGTRLTVL.

Of note for this clonotype: Relative to the germline gene, one junction end is altered; a read error may explain this. The J gene is TRBJ2-2, the V gene TRBV7-9; 12 nucleotides agree with TRBD2. CDR3 size: 15 residues. Germline lookup yields CDR1 SEHNR and CDR2 FQNEAQ (reference sequence). CDR3 nucleotide sequence: TGTGTCAGCAGTCGGACTAGCGGGGTGTTCGGGGAGCTGTTTTTT. Amino acid sequence: CVSSRTSGVFGELFF. Looking up the rest from reference TRBV7-9 and TRBJ2-2 gives the full variable domain: DTGVSQNPRHKITKRGQNVTFRCDPISEHNRLYWYRQTLGQGPEFLTYFQNEAQLEKSRLLSDRFSAERPKGSFSTLEIQRTEQGDSAMYLCVSSRTSGVFGELFFGEGSRLTVL.

The chain has TRBV27 and TRBJ2-1; 10 bases fit TRBD2. The J call is in doubt because the DNA end fits TRBJ2-7 better. The CDR3 consists of 15 residues. Germline values: CDR1 MNHEY, CDR2 SMNVEV (reference sequence). CDR3 loop: CASSSGTSAHNEQYF. In DNA, the CDR3 is TGTGCCAGCAGTTCCGGGACTAGCGCCCACAATGAGCAGTACTTC.

The chain has TRBV2 and TRBJ2-3, with D unresolved. Trimming pared 6 bases from V and 4 bases from J, leaving 8 bases between. The CDR3 consists of 12 residues. The V gene's germline CDR1 is SNHLY and CDR2 FYNNEI. The CDR3: CASSVIADTQYF. CDR3 bases: TGTGCCAGCAGCGTCATCGCAGATACGCAGTATTTT.

This clonotype was seen only once. The chain is built from TRBV6-2 or TRBV6-3 and TRBJ1-4; D uncertain. This CDR3 region has 15 residues. The V gene's germline CDR1 is MNHEY and CDR2 SVGEGT. The V end lost 2 bases, the J end lost 8 bases, and 15 bases lay between the germline ends. CDR3 sequence (DNA): TGTGCCAGCAGTTACCCGGAGAGGGATAAGGAAAAACTGTTTTTT. It translates to CASSYPERDKEKLFF.

The chain couples TRBV5-1 to TRBJ2-6; tentatively, D is TRBD2 (6 bases). Germline assignment: CDR1 SGHRS and CDR2 YFSETQ. The V and J ends lost 1 base and 0 bases respectively, with 14 bases between them. The CDR3 sequence is 18 residues long. CDR3 nucleotides: TGCGCCAGCAGCTTGTCCGGGACTCCCCTCTCTGGGGCCAACGTCCTGACTTTC. Translation gives CASSLSGTPLSGANVLTF. Full variable domain (missing parts from reference TRBV5-1 and TRBJ2-6): KAGVTQTPRYLIKTRGQQVTLSCSPISGHRSVSWYQQTPGQGLQFLFEYFSETQRNKGNFPGRFSGRQFSNSRSEMNVSTLELGDSALYLCASSLSGTPLSGANVLTFGAGSRLTVL.

Only a few counts were recorded for this clonotype. The V and J genes are TRBV5-1 and TRBJ2-2; no clear D gene. Germline V gene data show CDR1 as SGHRS and CDR2 as YFSETQ. Trimming cost V 0 bases and J 1 base, with 10 bases left between them. The CDR3 runs 16 residues. CDR3 protein: CASSLVQSGNTGELFF. Here the CDR3 DNA reads TGCGCCAGCAGCTTGGTTCAGTCAGGGAACACCGGGGAGCTGTTTTTT.

This clonotype was seen many times. V usage is TRBV20-1 and J usage is TRBJ1-6, with no clear D. In germline, CDR1 is DFQATT, CDR2 SNEGSKA (reference sequence). This CDR3 has 17 amino acids. The V end lost 4 bases, the J end lost 0 bases, and 16 bases lay between the germline ends. In nucleotides, the CDR3 is TGCAGTGCTACAAACTCGGGTTATAGCTCCTATAATTCACCCCTCCACTTT. Protein sequence: CSATNSGYSSYNSPLHF.

In its sample, this clonotype was seen a few times. This sequence joins TRBV10-3 and TRBJ2-1; 8 bases align to TRBD2. V lost 0 bases and J lost 2; bases outside the gene matches: 3. This CDR3 contains 16 residues. CDR1 is ENHRY, CDR2 SYGVKD, per germline. The CDR3 is CAISESTRGAYNEQFF. The CDR3 nucleotides read TGTGCCATCAGTGAGTCGACGCGGGGGGCCTACAATGAGCAGTTCTTC.

This clonotype was seen only a few times. J is TRBJ2-3 and V is TRBV20-1, with TRBD2 matching over 7 bases. Unmatched junction bases numbered 2, after V lost 3 bases and J lost 2 bases. Germline V gene lookup returns CDR1 DFQATT and CDR2 SNEGSKA (reference sequence). The CDR3 covers 13 residues. CDR3 nucleotides: TGCAGTGCTAGGGGACTACCCACAGATACGCAGTATTTT. It encodes CSARGLPTDTQYF.

This chain uses TRBV20-1 with TRBJ2-1, with 8 nucleotides matching TRBD2. The CDR3 runs to 16 residues. J was trimmed by 3 bases and V by 7 bases; bases with no gene match: 14. Germline lookup yields CDR1 DFQATT and CDR2 SNEGSKA (reference sequence). The CDR3 DNA is TGCAGTGTTAAGGGCCAGCAAGCGGGAGACTACAATGAGCAGTTCTTC. Residues: CSVKGQQAGDYNEQFF.